The 14 T cell receptor beta chains below come from one sample, sequenced in a study of blood T cell repertoires in COVID-19. Sequencing used immunoSEQ multiplex PCR; TCRdb keeps in-frame clones, though not all of them. This sample has roughly 250,000 clones, with around 88% found just once. Sequences were obtained from PBMCs or T cells enriched from blood (not recorded which). The receptors originated from a woman aged 35 to 49 with acute COVID-19.

This clone was detected once. The V and J genes are TRBV7-2 and TRBJ2-1; the D is unclear. Germline assignment: CDR1 SGHTA and CDR2 FQGNSA. The V and J ends lost 6 bases and 6 bases respectively, with 12 bases between them. The CDR3 loop spans 13 amino acids. The chain's CDR3 is CASSTFTLNEQFF. The DNA of the CDR3 is TGTGCCAGCAGTACTTTTACCCTCAATGAGCAGTTCTTC.

This clone was counted a few times. The chain employs TRBV28 and TRBJ2-3, with D possibly TRBD2 on 5 matching bases. Germline V gene lookup returns CDR1 MDHEN and CDR2 SYDVKM. V was shortened by 4 bases and J by 2 bases, with 7 bases between the two germline ends. The CDR3 consists of 13 residues. The CDR3 coding sequence is TGTGCCAGCAGTTCGGGATACACAGATACGCAGTATTTT. It translates to CASSSGYTDTQYF.

The chain uses TRBV10-3 and TRBJ2-2; 8 bases map to TRBD1. The junction had 4 bases not matched to a gene; V was cut back by 10 bases and J by 3 bases. Per germline, CDR1 ENHRY and CDR2 SYGVKD. This CDR3 is built from 13 residues. The CDR3 here is CATGQGDTGELFF. As DNA, the CDR3 is TGTGCCACCGGACAGGGTGACACCGGGGAGCTGTTTTTT.

V gene TRBV19 combines with J gene TRBJ2-1; 7 bases map to TRBD2. V shed 5 bases and J 0 bases; nucleotides not matched to a gene: 16. Germline V CDR1 and CDR2: LNHDA, SQIVND (reference sequence). The CDR3 is made up of 19 amino acids. The DNA for the CDR3 is TGTGCCAGTAGTTCAAAATCGGGCCTAGCGGCTTACTCCTACAATGAGCAGTTCTTC. Its protein product is CASSSKSGLAAYSYNEQFF.

This chain connects TRBV11-3 to TRBJ2-1, with 12 bases that match TRBD2. J lost 9 bases, V lost 3 bases, and 6 bases had no gene match. CDR3 length equals 15 residues. Germline V gene lookup returns CDR1 SGHNT and CDR2 YENEEA. The chain's CDR3 is CASSFLAGGPGEQFF. The CDR3 bases are TGTGCCAGCAGCTTCCTAGCGGGAGGGCCTGGTGAGCAGTTCTTC.

This clone was seen more than once but under ten times. The rearrangement uses TRBV4-2 and TRBJ1-2; 10 bases line up with TRBD1. This CDR3 comprises 16 residues. V lost 0 bases to trimming and J lost 6 bases; unmatched junction nucleotides: 7. Germline values: CDR1 LGHNA, CDR2 YNFKEQ. In DNA form, the CDR3 reads TGTGCCAGCAGCCAAGACATCACGACAGGGGGCAATGGCTACACCTTC. Amino acids: CASSQDITTGGNGYTF.

This clone occurred once. The gene calls are TRBV7-3 and TRBJ1-1; D gene unclear. The CDR3 is 13 residues long. The V end lost 2 bases, the J end lost 4 bases, and 8 bases lay between the germline ends. The germline gives CDR1 SGHTA, CDR2 FQGTGA. The CDR3 reads CASSLRETTEAFF. CDR3 bases: TGTGCCAGCAGCTTACGGGAGACCACTGAAGCTTTCTTT.

The V gene is TRBV5-4, the J gene TRBJ1-2; 9 bases are shared with TRBD1. V shed 3 bases, J shed 4 bases, and the junction held 7 bases outside the gene matches. Germline lookup yields CDR1 SGHNT and CDR2 YYREEE (reference sequence). The CDR3 is made up of 15 amino acids. CDR3 loop: CASSSYRGQGYGYTF. The CDR3 DNA reads TGTGCCAGCAGCTCTTACAGGGGGCAGGGCTATGGCTACACCTTC.

The J gene is TRBJ1-6, the V gene TRBV14; 7 nucleotides align to TRBD1. V shed 1 base and J 10 bases; nucleotides not matched to a gene: 7. Germline CDR1 SGHDN, CDR2 FVKESK. This CDR3 comprises 15 residues. In nucleotides, the CDR3 is TGTGCCAGCAGCCAAGCAGGGGGGTTCAGATCACCCCTCCACTTT. It is translated as CASSQAGGFRSPLHF.

This clone was recorded only once. J is TRBJ1-3 and V is TRBV9, with D perhaps TRBD1 (6 bases). The CDR3 is made up of 15 amino acids. Trimming left V 0 bases short and J 2 bases short, with 9 bases between. Germline lookup yields CDR1 SGDLS and CDR2 YYNGEE. The CDR3 nucleotides read TGTGCCAGCAGCGTAGAGGGGGTCACTGGAAACACCATATATTTT. Translation gives CASSVEGVTGNTIYF.

The chain carries TRBV18 and TRBJ1-1; no clear D gene. Germline CDR1 KGHSH, CDR2 LQKENI. Trimming removed 3 bases from V and 5 bases from J, with 10 bases in between. This CDR3 is 13 amino acids long. CDR3: CASSPTGSTEAFF. The CDR3 bases are TGTGCCAGCTCACCCACCGGGAGTACTGAAGCTTTCTTT.

V gene TRBV5-4 combines with J gene TRBJ1-4; maybe TRBD1 (6 bases). The CDR3 runs to 14 residues. Germline CDR1 is SGHNT and CDR2 is YYREEE (reference sequence). Trimming shortened V by 5 bases and J by 10 bases, and 18 bases separated the two germline ends. DNA of the CDR3: TGTGCCAGCAGGCCCAATCGCGAGGGGGTAAAACTGTTTTTT. Amino acid sequence: CASRPNREGVKLFF.

The CDR3 sequence is CASSSRTGGDEDTQYF. The DNA of the CDR3 is TGTGCCAGCAGCTCCCGGACAGGGGGGGATGAAGATACGCAGTATTTT. This sequence joins TRBV11-3 and TRBJ2-3; 10 positions match TRBD1. Germline trimming cut 4 bases from V and 5 bases from J; bases unmatched to any gene: 9. There are 16 residues in the CDR3. Germline V gene lookup returns CDR1 SGHNT and CDR2 YENEEA. Looking up the rest from reference TRBV11-3 and TRBJ2-3 gives the full variable domain: EAGVVQSPRYKIIEKKQPVAFWCNPISGHNTLYWYLQNLGQGPELLIRYENEEAVDDSQLPKDRFSAERLKGVDSTLKIQPAELGDSAVYLCASSSRTGGDEDTQYFGPGTRLTVL.

The V and J genes are TRBV15 and TRBJ2-5; 7 bases are shared with TRBD1. Germline V gene lookup returns CDR1 LNHNV and CDR2 YYDKDF (reference sequence). The length of the CDR3 is 16 residues. With 0 bases clipped from V and 5 bases from J, the junction kept 9 bases outside the gene matches. The CDR3 DNA is TGTGCCACCAGCAGAGATCGGAGAGGGGGCATGGAGACCCAGTACTTC. Translation: CATSRDRRGGMETQYF.